The 28 T cell receptor beta chains reported below all come from one sample, sequenced in a study of cytomegalovirus exposure and HLA in healthy donors. The PCR contained 60 Vbeta and 13 Jbeta primers. This table comes from immunoSEQ multiplex PCR, and its TCRdb copy is limited to in-frame clones, with some not included. The table has 110,000 to 150,000 clones, over 65% seen once. The sequenced sample was PBMCs. The receptors here all came from a woman aged 30 to 39 in good health and CMV-seronegative.

V gene TRBV10-3 combines with J gene TRBJ2-5; D might be TRBD1 (6 bases). V lost 2 bases and J 0 bases, leaving 7 bases between the germline ends. Germline assignment: CDR1 ENHRY and CDR2 SYGVKD. CDR3 length: 14 amino acids. The CDR3 DNA reads TGTGCCATCAGTGAGACAGGGAACCAAGAGACCCAGTACTTC. Residues: CAISETGNQETQYF.

This clone was seen only a few times. V is TRBV6-5 and J is TRBJ2-1; weak D call: TRBD2 (6 bases). In germline, CDR1 is MNHEY, CDR2 SVGAGI. This CDR3 has 15 amino acids. V lost 6 bases to trimming and J lost 9 bases, with 21 bases between them. CDR3 DNA sequence: TGTGCCAGCAGAAGATGGGACTTCGGGGCCCCTGAGCAGTTCTTC. This sequence encodes CASRRWDFGAPEQFF.

The chain carries TRBV11-1 and TRBJ2-5, with unresolved D. TRBJ2-7 explains the end of the DNA better; the J call may be wrong. CDR3 size: 14 residues. The germline CDR1 and CDR2 sequences are SGHAT and FQDESV (reference sequence). The CDR3 nucleotides are TGTGCCAGCAGCTTAGAGGATTCCGACTACGAGCAGTACTTC. It is translated as CASSLEDSDYEQYF.

The chain uses TRBV2 and TRBJ1-5, with D tentatively TRBD1 (6 bases). In germline, CDR1 is SNHLY, CDR2 FYNNEI. The CDR3 contains 14 residues. V lost 6 bases and J 4 bases, leaving 13 bases between the germline ends. CDR3: CASRGAVINQPQHF. CDR3 nucleotide sequence: TGTGCCAGCAGGGGGGCGGTTATTAATCAGCCCCAGCATTTT. The whole variable domain, remainder taken from reference TRBV2 and TRBJ1-5, is EPEVTQTPSHQVTQMGQEVILRCVPISNHLYFYWYRQILGQKVEFLVSFYNNEISEKSEIFDDQFSVERPDGSNFTLKIRSTKLEDSAMYFCASRGAVINQPQHFGDGTRLSIL.

V and J are TRBV7-3 and TRBJ2-1; perhaps TRBD2 as D (5 bases). Trimming took 5 bases from V and 2 from J, leaving 13 bases between them. This CDR3 has 15 residues. Looked up from germline, CDR1 is SGHTA and CDR2 is FQGTGA. This chain's CDR3 is CASSPSGLAYNEQFF. The CDR3 DNA reads TGTGCCAGCAGCCCCAGCGGCTTGGCCTACAATGAGCAGTTCTTC.

This chain links TRBV12-5 with TRBJ2-1; 13 nucleotides agree with TRBD2. The V gene's germline CDR1 is LGHNT and CDR2 FRNRAP. V shed 6 bases and J 6 bases; nucleotides not matched to a gene: 5. The CDR3 spans 15 residues. CDR3 residues: CASGYTSGGANEQFF. The CDR3 DNA is TGTGCTAGTGGCTATACTAGCGGGGGGGCCAATGAGCAGTTCTTC. Using reference TRBV12-5 and TRBJ2-1 for the parts outside the CDR3, the full variable domain is DARVTQTPRHKVTEMGQEVTMRCQPILGHNTVFWYRQTMMQGLELLAYFRNRAPLDDSGMPKDRFSAEMPDATLATLKIQPSEPRDSAVYFCASGYTSGGANEQFFGPGTRLTVL.

This clone was detected a few times. The chain couples TRBV7-9 to TRBJ2-7, with D possibly being TRBD2 (6 bases). Trimming took off 1 base at V and 4 bases at J, with 14 bases between the two ends. CDR1 and CDR2 from the germline V gene are SEHNR and FQNEAQ (reference sequence). CDR3 length: 15 residues. The CDR3 region has the DNA TGTGCCAGCAGCTTAGGGGGGGTCAGAGGGTACGAGCAGTACTTC. Translated: CASSLGGVRGYEQYF. The full variable domain, in which reference TRBV7-9 and TRBJ2-7 provide the parts outside the CDR3, is DTGVSQNPRHKITKRGQNVTFRCDPISEHNRLYWYRQTLGQGPEFLTYFQNEAQLEKSRLLSDRFSAERPKGSFSTLEIQRTEQGDSAMYLCASSLGGVRGYEQYFGPGTRLTVT.

The V call is TRBV28, the J call TRBJ2-1; D perhaps matches TRBD2 (6 bases). Germline CDR1 MDHEN, CDR2 SYDVKM. The CDR3 totals 16 residues. V was trimmed by 4 bases and J by 0 bases, leaving 13 bases between them. The CDR3 DNA reads TGTGCCAGCAGTTCGAGCGACGGGAGCTCCTACAATGAGCAGTTCTTC. Residues: CASSSSDGSSYNEQFF.

This chain joins TRBV30 and TRBJ1-5; D not resolved. This CDR3 spans 16 amino acids. Per the germline V gene, CDR1 is GTSNPN and CDR2 is SVGIG (reference sequence). V was trimmed by 2 bases and J by 0 bases, leaving 14 bases between them. CDR3 coding DNA: TGTGCCTGGAGTCCAACCCCGGGTGTTAGCAATCAGCCCCAGCATTTT. Translated: CAWSPTPGVSNQPQHF.

This chain links TRBV2 with TRBJ2-2; D is unresolved. Germline lookup yields CDR1 SNHLY and CDR2 FYNNEI. Trimming took 2 bases from V and 7 from J, leaving 5 bases between them. There are 12 residues in the CDR3. The CDR3 DNA sequence: TGTGCCAGCAGTGAATACGGCGGGGAGCTGTTTTTT. The encoded protein is CASSEYGGELFF.

As for this clone: A junction boundary mismatches the germline segment, possibly from a read error. The chain links TRBV5-1 to TRBJ2-1; 15 bases line up with TRBD2. The CDR3 spans 16 residues. The germline gives CDR1 SGHRS, CDR2 YFSETQ. The CDR3 sequence is CASNLGLAGGFSEQFF. CDR3 nucleotides: TGCGCCAGCAACTTGGGACTAGCGGGGGGATTTAGTGAGCAGTTCTTC.

The V gene is TRBV7-8, the J gene TRBJ1-5; the D is unclear. Trimming stripped 2 bases from V and 5 bases from J, with 13 bases between. Germline CDR1 SGHVS, CDR2 FQNEAQ. The CDR3 contains 15 residues. CDR3 loop: CASSLWQAGDQPQHF. CDR3 DNA sequence: TGTGCCAGCAGCTTATGGCAGGCGGGCGATCAGCCCCAGCATTTT.

This clone was detected only once. The chain uses TRBV2 and TRBJ2-4, with 7 bases aligning to TRBD2. The CDR3 consists of 18 residues. V was pared by 7 bases and J by 2 bases, with 17 bases of the junction left unmatched. CDR1 is SNHLY, CDR2 FYNNEI, per germline. The CDR3 protein is CASNTHGGGAWSKNIQYF. The CDR3 DNA follows: TGTGCCAGCAACACCCATGGGGGGGGAGCATGGTCCAAAAACATTCAGTACTTC.

Only one count was recorded for this clone. The chain is built from TRBV7-9 and TRBJ1-1, with D hard to call. V shed 11 bases and J shed 6 bases, with 16 bases lying between them. CDR1 is SEHNR and CDR2 is FQNEAQ in the germline V gene (reference sequence). The CDR3 is 12 residues long. The chain's CDR3 is CAAVGWSAEAFF. The CDR3 DNA sequence: TGTGCCGCCGTCGGTTGGAGCGCTGAAGCTTTCTTT.

V usage is TRBV7-2 and J usage is TRBJ2-1; 8 bases align to TRBD2. The germline CDR1 and CDR2 sequences are SGHTA and FQGNSA. CDR3 length equals 14 residues. V lost 5 bases to trimming and J lost 12 bases; unmatched junction nucleotides: 12. CDR3 loop: CASSPGGGGPRQFF. The CDR3 bases are TGTGCCAGCAGCCCCGGGGGCGGGGGGCCCCGGCAGTTCTTC.

This clone was seen a few times. This chain links TRBV4-3 with TRBJ1-1; D might be TRBD1 (6 bases). Looked up from germline, CDR1 is LGHNA and CDR2 is YSLEER. With 4 bases removed from V and 4 bases from J, the gap between germline ends came to 16 bases. CDR3 length equals 15 residues. The CDR3 nucleotides are TGCGCCAGCAGCCCCTACAGGGCGGGTGGCACTGAAGCTTTCTTT. Its protein is CASSPYRAGGTEAFF.

V gene TRBV6-1 combines with J gene TRBJ2-7; 10 positions match TRBD1. The CDR3 runs to 15 residues. The J segment lost 4 bases and the V segment lost 2 bases, leaving 5 bases of the junction unmatched. CDR1 is MNHNS, CDR2 SASEGT, per germline. In DNA, the CDR3 is TGTGCCAGCAGTGAATGGGGACAGGGGTTGTACGAGCAGTACTTC. Protein: CASSEWGQGLYEQYF.

The chain carries TRBV7-2 and TRBJ1-6, with a tentative D call TRBD1 (6 bases). Trimming took 4 bases from V and 11 from J, leaving 15 bases between them. CDR1 is SGHTA and CDR2 is FQGNSA in the germline V gene. This CDR3 comprises 14 residues. The DNA of the CDR3 is TGTGCCAGCAGCTGGACCGTAGGGGGACCACCCCTCCACTTT. Residues: CASSWTVGGPPLHF.

V is TRBV7-9 and J is TRBJ2-6; D unclear. Germline CDR1 SEHNR, CDR2 FQNEAQ (reference sequence). The CDR3 length is 15 residues. Deletions cut 7 bases from V and 0 bases from J, with 10 bases between. DNA of the CDR3: TGTGCCAGCACCATTGGCCCCTCTGGGGCCAACGTCCTGACTTTC. Translation gives CASTIGPSGANVLTF.

The genes are TRBV27 and TRBJ2-6, with 9 bases identical to TRBD2. The junction had 5 bases not matched to a gene; V was cut back by 5 bases and J by 0 bases. The germline CDR1 and CDR2 sequences are MNHEY and SMNVEV (reference sequence). The CDR3 is made up of 17 amino acids. The CDR3 sequence: CASSPSGRYSGANVLTF. CDR3 DNA: TGTGCCAGCAGTCCGAGCGGGAGGTACTCTGGGGCCAACGTCCTGACTTTC.

This chain joins TRBV5-4 and TRBJ1-1, with D possibly matching TRBD1 (6 bases). V lost 4 bases and J 5 bases, leaving 12 bases between the germline ends. The CDR3 has 13 residues. Germline CDR1 is SGHNT and CDR2 is YYREEE (reference sequence). The CDR3 DNA reads as TGTGCCAGCAGCGGAAACAGGGATACTGAAGCTTTCTTT. It translates to CASSGNRDTEAFF. The entire variable domain, with the rest obtained from reference TRBV5-4 and TRBJ1-1, is as follows: ETGVTQSPTHLIKTRGQQVTLRCSSQSGHNTVSWYQQALGQGPQFIFQYYREEENGRGNFPPRFSGLQFPNYSSELNVNALELDDSALYLCASSGNRDTEAFFGQGTRLTVV.

The chain has TRBV6-5 and TRBJ2-5, with 15 bases aligning to TRBD2. The germline V gene has CDR1 MNHEY and CDR2 SVGAGI. The CDR3 loop spans 16 amino acids. The V and J ends lost 2 bases and 2 bases, in that order; junction bases with no gene match: 0. DNA for the CDR3: TGTGCCAGCAGTTACGGACTAGCGGGGGGGCAAGAGACCCAGTACTTC. Amino acids: CASSYGLAGGQETQYF.

This clone was detected a few times. V usage is TRBV7-6 and J usage is TRBJ1-3; 7 bases line up with TRBD1. CDR1 SGHVS and CDR2 FNYEAQ come from the germline V gene. Unmatched junction bases numbered 1, after V lost 1 base and J lost 4 bases. The CDR3 is 14 residues long. CDR3 nucleotide sequence: TGTGCCAGCAGCTTAGGGGACAGAGGAAACACCATATATTTT. Its protein product is CASSLGDRGNTIYF.

V and J are TRBV6-6 and TRBJ1-1; D is uncertain. CDR1 is MNHNY and CDR2 is SVGAGI in the germline V gene (reference sequence). The CDR3 has 11 amino acids. V gave up 8 bases and J gave up 4 bases, with 8 bases separating them. CDR3 sequence (DNA): TGTGCCAGCGAGGCAGTCACTGAAGCTTTCTTT. It codes for CASEAVTEAFF.

V and J are TRBV9 and TRBJ2-2; weak D call: TRBD2 (6 bases). The V end lost 4 bases, the J end lost 2 bases, and 12 bases lay between the germline ends. This CDR3 has 15 amino acids. Germline V CDR1 and CDR2: SGDLS, YYNGEE. CDR3 nucleotides: TGTGCCAGCAGCCCTTCCGGGAGAAACACCGGGGAGCTGTTTTTT. Its translation is CASSPSGRNTGELFF.

The chain combines TRBV11-2 with TRBJ2-7, with TRBD2 identical over 7 bases. The CDR3 spans 13 residues. Trimming removed 3 bases from V and 2 bases from J; junction bases left unmatched: 1. Germline V lookup: CDR1 SGHAT, CDR2 FQNNGV. The CDR3 loop is CASSFGTTYEQYF. The DNA for the CDR3 is TGTGCCAGCAGCTTCGGGACTACCTACGAGCAGTACTTC.

As for this clone: Different DNA sequences within this sample yield the same CDR3. V is TRBV5-1 and J is TRBJ1-1; maybe TRBD1 (6 bases). CDR1 is SGHRS, CDR2 YFSETQ, per germline. Deletions cut 5 bases from V and 3 bases from J, with 17 bases between. The CDR3 length is 15 residues. The CDR3 loop is CASSVYREGDTEAFF. The CDR3 DNA is TGCGCCAGCAGTGTATACAGGGAGGGGGACACTGAAGCTTTCTTT.

The chain couples TRBV6-5 to TRBJ2-1; 11 bases map to TRBD1. The CDR3 is made up of 14 amino acids. Germline assignment: CDR1 MNHEY and CDR2 SVGAGI. V was pared by 1 base and J by 9 bases, with 2 bases of the junction left unmatched. The CDR3 protein is CASSYFGQGAEQFF. The CDR3 bases are TGTGCCAGCAGTTACTTCGGACAGGGGGCTGAGCAGTTCTTC.